Shown below are 20 T cell receptor beta chains from a single sample sequenced in a study of blood T cell repertoires in COVID-19. Sequencing used immunoSEQ multiplex PCR; TCRdb keeps in-frame clones, though not all of them. The data show 100,000 to 150,000 clones, with under 85% seen just once and 12% held by the top ten. Sequenced: peripheral blood. These receptor sequences come from a woman aged 60-75 years with acute or convalescent COVID-19.

The rearrangement joins TRBV19 to TRBJ1-1; TRBD1 might be the D (6 bases). CDR3 length: 13 residues. V was pared by 8 bases and J by 4 bases, with 14 bases between. CDR1 LNHDA and CDR2 SQIVND come from the germline V gene (reference sequence). CDR3 bases: TGTGCCAGTTCCCCAGGGGCGGGCACTGAAGCTTTCTTT. This codes for CASSPGAGTEAFF.

For this clone: Since no conserved phenylalanine or tryptophan closes the CDR3, a read error is the likely cause. Because the CDR3's place on the DNA is in doubt, the DNA is left out and the CDR3 is given as listed by TCRdb. The chain uses TRBV13 and TRBJ1-1. Termini included, the CDR3 measures 12 amino acids. Germline-derived CDR1 and CDR2 are PRHDT and FYEKMQ (reference sequence). CDR3 sequence reads: CASRGGEAPPRL.

The CDR3 is CASHGGFRQPQHF. The CDR3 coding sequence is TGTGCCAGCCACGGGGGGTTCAGGCAGCCCCAGCATTTT. This rearrangement joins TRBV6-5 to TRBJ1-5, with D possibly being TRBD1 (5 bases). The CDR3 length is 13 residues. In germline, CDR1 is MNHEY, CDR2 SVGAGI. Trimming pared 8 bases from V and 7 bases from J, leaving 15 bases between.

The chain combines TRBV29-1 with TRBJ1-2; 7 positions agree with TRBD1. This CDR3 spans 13 amino acids. Germline assignment: CDR1 SQVTM and CDR2 ANQGSEA. V gave up 7 bases and J gave up 4 bases; unmatched junction bases: 9. CDR3 residues: CSAGQSGSYGYTF. CDR3 nucleotide sequence: TGCAGCGCGGGACAGTCAGGTAGCTATGGCTACACCTTC.

The chain combines TRBV6-5 with TRBJ1-2; D may be TRBD1 (6 bases). The CDR3 covers 14 residues. Germline V CDR1 and CDR2: MNHEY, SVGAGI. Trimming took off 8 bases at V and 0 bases at J, with 13 bases between the two ends. CDR3 amino acids: CASGTGLANYGYTF. CDR3 nucleotides: TGTGCCAGCGGTACAGGGCTAGCTAACTATGGCTACACCTTC.

The rearrangement uses TRBV28 and TRBJ1-1, with D perhaps TRBD1 (5 bases). CDR1 and CDR2 (germline): MDHEN, SYDVKM. Deletions cut 3 bases from V and 7 bases from J, with 12 bases between. The CDR3 length is 13 residues. The CDR3 loop reads CASSLIQQGEAFF. CDR3 bases: TGTGCCAGCAGTTTGATACAGCAGGGTGAAGCTTTCTTT.

V is TRBV4-1 and J is TRBJ1-2; perhaps TRBD1 as D (5 bases). The V end was cut by 6 bases, the J end by 6 bases, with 14 bases between. The CDR3 covers 13 residues. CDR1 and CDR2 from the germline V gene are MGHRA and YSYEKL. DNA of the CDR3: TGCGCCAGCAGTGCGGGGGGGAAAGATGGCTACACCTTC. It specifies CASSAGGKDGYTF.

V gene TRBV30 combines with J gene TRBJ2-1; perhaps TRBD1 as D (5 bases). V lost 0 bases, J lost 8 bases, and 17 bases lay in between. Germline V CDR1 and CDR2: GTSNPN, SVGIG (reference sequence). This CDR3 is 15 amino acids long. CDR3 nucleotide sequence: TGTGCCTGGAGTGTAGGAAGGGGTTCTGGGGATGAGCAGTTCTTC. This translates into CAWSVGRGSGDEQFF.

This chain connects TRBV10-3 to TRBJ2-3, with 10 bases aligning to TRBD2. The CDR3 has 17 residues. Trimming cost V 3 bases and J 6 bases; bases outside gene matches: 12. Germline CDR1 and CDR2: ENHRY and SYGVKD. CDR3 loop: CAISDKGAGGPGDTQYF. CDR3 nucleotide sequence: TGTGCCATCAGTGATAAAGGAGCGGGGGGGCCCGGGGATACGCAGTATTTT.

The V call is TRBV9, the J call TRBJ1-5; D uncertain. The CDR3 runs to 15 residues. Germline-derived CDR1 and CDR2 are SGDLS and YYNGEE. V was clipped by 4 bases and J by 4 bases, with 15 bases between them. CDR3 in DNA: TGTGCCAGCAGCCTCGATTTGGCCGAAAATCAGCCCCAGCATTTT. It yields the protein CASSLDLAENQPQHF.

V is TRBV3-1 (or the pseudogene TRBV3-2) and J is TRBJ1-1; D might be TRBD1 (5 bases). Germline values: CDR1 LGHDT, CDR2 YNNKEL (reference sequence). The germline V and J ends were trimmed by 1 base and 6 bases, with 21 bases remaining between them. The CDR3 sequence is 17 residues long. For the CDR3, the DNA is TGTGCCAGCAGCCAAGGGGATACGGGGGGATCTTGGGCTGAAGCTTTCTTT. Protein: CASSQGDTGGSWAEAFF.

The chain couples TRBV2 to TRBJ1-5; 10 nucleotides match TRBD1. The V and J ends lost 3 bases and 9 bases, in that order; junction bases with no gene match: 8. Per the germline V gene, CDR1 is SNHLY and CDR2 is FYNNEI. This CDR3 has 15 amino acids. The CDR3 DNA reads TGTGCCAGCAGTGAGGGGAGGGGACAGGGGTGGCCCCAGCATTTT. Translation gives CASSEGRGQGWPQHF.

This clone was found once. This chain links TRBV30 with TRBJ1-5; 9 bases map to TRBD1. The CDR3 is made up of 15 amino acids. The V and J ends lost 2 bases and 6 bases, in that order; junction bases with no gene match: 8. Germline CDR1 and CDR2: GTSNPN and SVGIG (reference sequence). CDR3 loop: CAWSTGQGRAQPQHF. The CDR3 nucleotides are TGTGCCTGGAGTACGGGACAGGGAAGGGCTCAGCCCCAGCATTTT.

V is TRBV5-1 and J is TRBJ1-1; D possibly corresponds to TRBD1 (6 bases). Germline V gene sequence: CDR1 SGHRS, CDR2 YFSETQ. V dropped 0 bases and J dropped 1 base, with 13 bases sitting between them. CDR3 length: 16 amino acids. CDR3 coding DNA: TGCGCCAGCAGCTTGGCCGTTACAGGGTCGAACACTGAAGCTTTCTTT. It codes for CASSLAVTGSNTEAFF.

The chain has TRBV25-1 and TRBJ1-2; D is possibly TRBD1 (6 bases). Trimming stripped 5 bases from V and 4 bases from J, with 8 bases between. The CDR3 runs to 12 residues. Germline values: CDR1 MGHDK, CDR2 SYGVNS. The CDR3 nucleotides read TGTGCCAGCAGTATGGACAGCTATGGCTACACCTTC. Its protein product is CASSMDSYGYTF.

The V and J genes are TRBV5-1 and TRBJ1-1, with TRBD1 as a possible D gene (6 bases). The CDR3 has 13 amino acids. Trimming took off 1 base at V and 6 bases at J, with 10 bases between the two ends. CDR1 is SGHRS, CDR2 YFSETQ, per germline. CDR3 sequence: CASSLSGVAEAFF. DNA for the CDR3: TGCGCCAGCAGCTTGTCAGGGGTTGCTGAAGCTTTCTTT.

The chain links TRBV11-2 to TRBJ1-2; the match to TRBD1 covers 7 bases. V was clipped by 0 bases and J by 5 bases; unmatched bases: 15. The length of the CDR3 is 18 residues. CDR1 and CDR2 (germline): SGHAT, FQNNGV. CDR3 protein: CASSLEGHRDRRVYGYTF. The CDR3 DNA reads TGTGCCAGCAGCTTAGAGGGACACCGGGACAGAAGGGTTTATGGCTACACCTTC.

The chain recombines TRBV7-9 with TRBJ1-5; D uncertain. Looked up from germline, CDR1 is SEHNR and CDR2 is FQNEAQ (reference sequence). The germline V and J ends were trimmed by 3 bases and 6 bases, with 12 bases remaining between them. The CDR3 consists of 14 residues. This CDR3 is CASSFGYGGQPQHF. CDR3 in DNA: TGTGCCAGCAGCTTTGGGTACGGCGGTCAGCCCCAGCATTTT.

The chain recombines TRBV20-1 with TRBJ2-3, with unresolved D. Germline loops: CDR1 DFQATT, CDR2 SNEGSKA (reference sequence). The CDR3 extends over 11 amino acids. Trimming took 3 bases from V and 4 from J, leaving 5 bases between them. The chain's CDR3 is CSASRSDTQYF. The CDR3 coding sequence is TGCAGTGCTAGTCGGTCAGATACGCAGTATTTT.

The chain uses TRBV7-9 and TRBJ2-5; 10 nucleotides agree with TRBD1. The CDR3 is 14 residues long. CDR1 SEHNR and CDR2 FQNEAQ come from the germline V gene (reference sequence). V lost 6 bases to trimming and J lost 4 bases; unmatched junction nucleotides: 5. CDR3 loop: CASSRTGGRETQYF. Written as DNA, the CDR3 is TGTGCCAGCAGTCGGACAGGGGGGCGAGAGACCCAGTACTTC.